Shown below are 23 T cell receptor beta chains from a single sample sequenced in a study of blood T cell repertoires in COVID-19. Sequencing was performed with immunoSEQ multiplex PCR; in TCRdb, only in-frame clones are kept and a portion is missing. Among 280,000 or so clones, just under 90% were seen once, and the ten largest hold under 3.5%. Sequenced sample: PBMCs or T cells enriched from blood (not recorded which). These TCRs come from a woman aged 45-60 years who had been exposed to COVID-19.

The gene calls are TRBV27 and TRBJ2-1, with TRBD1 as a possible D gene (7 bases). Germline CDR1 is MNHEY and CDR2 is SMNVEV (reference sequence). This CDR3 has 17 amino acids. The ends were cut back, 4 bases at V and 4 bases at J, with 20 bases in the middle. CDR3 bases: TGTGCCAGCAGTTCTCAGGGGGTGTGGGGGGCTTACAATGAGCAGTTCTTC. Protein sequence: CASSSQGVWGAYNEQFF.

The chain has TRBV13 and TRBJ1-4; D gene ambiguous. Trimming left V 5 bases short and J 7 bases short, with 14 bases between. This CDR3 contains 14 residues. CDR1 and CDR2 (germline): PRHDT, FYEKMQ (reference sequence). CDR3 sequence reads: CASSDAALGEKLFF. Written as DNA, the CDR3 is TGTGCCAGCAGCGACGCGGCGTTGGGTGAAAAACTGTTTTTT.

As DNA, the CDR3 is TGTGCCAGCAGTGAAGGGCCTTTCACAGATACGCAGTATTTT. Translating gives CASSEGPFTDTQYF. V and J are TRBV6-1 and TRBJ2-3; D gene ambiguous. The V end was cut by 1 base, the J end by 2 bases, with 7 bases between. Germline CDR1 is MNHNS and CDR2 is SASEGT. This CDR3 has 14 residues.

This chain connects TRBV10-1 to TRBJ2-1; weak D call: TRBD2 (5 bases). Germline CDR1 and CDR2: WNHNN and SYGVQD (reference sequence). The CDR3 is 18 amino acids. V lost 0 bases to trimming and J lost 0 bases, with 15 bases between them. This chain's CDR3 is CASSESTRTGSSYNEQFF. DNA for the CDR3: TGCGCCAGCAGTGAGTCGACCAGGACTGGGAGCTCCTACAATGAGCAGTTCTTC.

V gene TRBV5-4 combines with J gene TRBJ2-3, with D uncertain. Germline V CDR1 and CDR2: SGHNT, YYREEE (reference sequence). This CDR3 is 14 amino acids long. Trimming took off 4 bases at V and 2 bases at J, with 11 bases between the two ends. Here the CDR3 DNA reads TGTGCCAGCAGCATGGCAGGAAACACAGATACGCAGTATTTT. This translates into CASSMAGNTDTQYF.

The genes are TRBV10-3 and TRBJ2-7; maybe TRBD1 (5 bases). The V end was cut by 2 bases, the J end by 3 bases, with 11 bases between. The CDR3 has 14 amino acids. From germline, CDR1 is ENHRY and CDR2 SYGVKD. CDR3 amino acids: CAISEPDRGYEQYF. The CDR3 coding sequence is TGTGCCATCAGTGAGCCCGACAGAGGCTACGAGCAGTACTTC.

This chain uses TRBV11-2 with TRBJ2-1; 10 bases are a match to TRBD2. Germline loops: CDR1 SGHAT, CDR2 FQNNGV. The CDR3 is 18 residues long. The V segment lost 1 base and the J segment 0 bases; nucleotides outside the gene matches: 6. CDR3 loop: CASSLGASGGSSYNEQFF. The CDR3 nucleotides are TGTGCCAGCAGCTTAGGAGCTAGCGGGGGCTCCTCCTACAATGAGCAGTTCTTC.

CDR3 in DNA: TGTGCCAGCAGTGGACAGGGGAGGAGGGAAAAACTGTTTTTT. Its translation is CASSGQGRREKLFF. This chain links TRBV28 with TRBJ1-4; TRBD1 aligns across 9 bases. This CDR3 contains 14 residues. J gave up 8 bases and V 5 bases, and 6 bases lay outside the gene matches. The germline V gene has CDR1 MDHEN and CDR2 SYDVKM.

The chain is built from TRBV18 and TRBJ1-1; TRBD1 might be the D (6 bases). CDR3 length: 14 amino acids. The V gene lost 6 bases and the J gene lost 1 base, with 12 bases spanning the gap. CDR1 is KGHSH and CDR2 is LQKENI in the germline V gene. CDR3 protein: CASSTWTENTEAFF. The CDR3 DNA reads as TGTGCCAGCTCCACATGGACAGAGAACACTGAAGCTTTCTTT.

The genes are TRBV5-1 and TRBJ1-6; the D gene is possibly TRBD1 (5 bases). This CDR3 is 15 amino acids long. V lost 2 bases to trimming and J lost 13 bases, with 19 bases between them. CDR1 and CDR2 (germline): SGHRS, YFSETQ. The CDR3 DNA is TGCGCCAGCAGCTTCTACGGGGGTTCGGATTATCCCCTCCACTTT. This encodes CASSFYGGSDYPLHF.

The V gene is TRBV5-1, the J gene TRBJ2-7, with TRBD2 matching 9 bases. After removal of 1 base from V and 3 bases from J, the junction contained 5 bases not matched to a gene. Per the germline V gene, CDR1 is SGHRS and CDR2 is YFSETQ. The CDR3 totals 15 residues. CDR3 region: CASSLSGGKIYEQYF. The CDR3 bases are TGCGCCAGCAGCTTGAGCGGGGGGAAGATCTACGAGCAGTACTTC.

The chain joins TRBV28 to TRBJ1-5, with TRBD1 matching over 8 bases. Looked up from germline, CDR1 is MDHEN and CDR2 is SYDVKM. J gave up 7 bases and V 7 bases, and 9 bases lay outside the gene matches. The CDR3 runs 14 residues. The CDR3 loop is CASTPTGEDQPQHF. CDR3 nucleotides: TGTGCCAGCACCCCGACAGGGGAGGACCAGCCCCAGCATTTT. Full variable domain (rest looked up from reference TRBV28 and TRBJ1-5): DVKVTQSSRYLVKRTGEKVFLECVQDMDHENMFWYRQDPGLGLRLIYFSYDVKMKEKGDIPEGYSVSREKKERFSLILESASTNQTSMYLCASTPTGEDQPQHFGDGTRLSIL.

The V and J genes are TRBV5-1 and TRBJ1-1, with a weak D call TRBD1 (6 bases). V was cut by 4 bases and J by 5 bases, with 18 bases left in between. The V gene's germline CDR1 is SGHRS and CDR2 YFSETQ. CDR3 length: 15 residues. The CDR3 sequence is CASSPGTPRGTEAFF. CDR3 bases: TGCGCCAGCAGCCCTGGGACACCTAGAGGGACTGAAGCTTTCTTT.

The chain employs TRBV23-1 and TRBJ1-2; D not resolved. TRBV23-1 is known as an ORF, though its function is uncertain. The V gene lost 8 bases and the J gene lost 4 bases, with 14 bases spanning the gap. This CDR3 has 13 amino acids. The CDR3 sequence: CASPRGQSYGYTF. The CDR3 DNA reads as TGCGCCAGCCCTCGAGGGCAGAGCTATGGCTACACCTTC.

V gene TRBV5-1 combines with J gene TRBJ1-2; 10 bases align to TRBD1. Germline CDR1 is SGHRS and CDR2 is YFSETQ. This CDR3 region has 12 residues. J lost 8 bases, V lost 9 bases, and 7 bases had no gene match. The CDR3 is CATGQGLGGYTF. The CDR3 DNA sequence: TGCGCCACGGGACAGGGGCTTGGAGGCTACACCTTC. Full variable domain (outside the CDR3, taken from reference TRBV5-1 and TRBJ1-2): KAGVTQTPRYLIKTRGQQVTLSCSPISGHRSVSWYQQTPGQGLQFLFEYFSETQRNKGNFPGRFSGRQFSNSRSEMNVSTLELGDSALYLCATGQGLGGYTFGSGTRLTVV.

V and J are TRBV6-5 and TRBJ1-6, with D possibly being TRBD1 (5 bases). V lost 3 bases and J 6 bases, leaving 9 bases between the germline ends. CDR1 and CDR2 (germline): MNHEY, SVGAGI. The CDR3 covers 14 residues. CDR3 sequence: CASSYGTLNSPLHF. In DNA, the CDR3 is TGTGCCAGCAGTTATGGGACTCTTAATTCACCCCTCCACTTT.

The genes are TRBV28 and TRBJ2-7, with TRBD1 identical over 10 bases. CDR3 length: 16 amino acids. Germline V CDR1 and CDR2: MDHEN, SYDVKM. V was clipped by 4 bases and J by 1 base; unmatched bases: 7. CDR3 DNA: TGTGCCAGCAGTTCGACCGGGACAGGGGAATCCTACGAGCAGTACTTC. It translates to CASSSTGTGESYEQYF.

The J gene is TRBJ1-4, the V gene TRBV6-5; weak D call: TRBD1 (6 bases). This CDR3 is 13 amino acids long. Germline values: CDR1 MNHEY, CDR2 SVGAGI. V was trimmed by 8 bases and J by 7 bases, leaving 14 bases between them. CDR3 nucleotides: TGTGCCAGCGCCGGGACATTAGGTGAAAAACTGTTTTTT. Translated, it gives CASAGTLGEKLFF.

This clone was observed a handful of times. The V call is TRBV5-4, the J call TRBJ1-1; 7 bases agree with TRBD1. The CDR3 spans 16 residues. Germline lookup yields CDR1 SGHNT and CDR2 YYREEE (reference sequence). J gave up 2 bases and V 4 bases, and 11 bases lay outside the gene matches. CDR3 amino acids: CASSRLGTALNTEAFF. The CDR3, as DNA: TGTGCCAGCAGCCGGCTCGGGACAGCTCTTAACACTGAAGCTTTCTTT.

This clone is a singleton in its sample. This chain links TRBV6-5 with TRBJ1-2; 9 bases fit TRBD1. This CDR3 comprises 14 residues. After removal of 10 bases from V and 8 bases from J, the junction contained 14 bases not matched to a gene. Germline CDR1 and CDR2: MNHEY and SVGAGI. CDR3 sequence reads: CATRRGQGAFGYTF. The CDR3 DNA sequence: TGTGCCACCCGAAGGGGACAGGGAGCTTTCGGCTACACCTTC.

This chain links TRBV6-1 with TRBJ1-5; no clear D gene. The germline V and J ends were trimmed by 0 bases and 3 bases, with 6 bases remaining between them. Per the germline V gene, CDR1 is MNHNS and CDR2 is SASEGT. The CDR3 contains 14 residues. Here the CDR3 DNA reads TGTGCCAGCAGTGAAGCGTCCGTCAATCAGCCCCAGCATTTT. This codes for CASSEASVNQPQHF.

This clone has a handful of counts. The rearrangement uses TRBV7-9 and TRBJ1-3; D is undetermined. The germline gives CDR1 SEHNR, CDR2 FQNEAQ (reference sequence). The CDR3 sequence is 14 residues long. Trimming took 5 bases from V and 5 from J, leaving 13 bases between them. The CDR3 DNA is TGTGCCAGCAGCCCAGGAGGCGCGAGAAACACCATATATTTT. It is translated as CASSPGGARNTIYF.

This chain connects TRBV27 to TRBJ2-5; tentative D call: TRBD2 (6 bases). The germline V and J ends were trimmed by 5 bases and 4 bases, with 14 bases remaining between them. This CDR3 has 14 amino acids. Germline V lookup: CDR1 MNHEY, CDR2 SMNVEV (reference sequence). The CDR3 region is CASSIRGLGETQYF. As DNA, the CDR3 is TGTGCCAGCAGTATACGGGGGTTGGGAGAGACCCAGTACTTC.